This T cell receptor beta chain was documented in a study of T cells in Graves' hyperthyroidism and ophthalmopathy. The blood sample predates any ophthalmopathy symptoms, coming from first hyperthyroidism diagnosis. General observations from the study: Ophthalmopathy could be told apart from stable hyperthyroidism with a 13 V-J model.

CDR1 is DFQATT, CDR2 SNEGSKA, per germline (reference sequence). Trimming took off 1 base at V and 0 bases at J, with 9 bases between the two ends. This CDR3 is built from 14 residues. Amplified TCR beta CDR3 regions derived from RNA transcripts. Initially, a first-round RT-PCR of the TCR CDR3 employed the HTBI primer set. TCRdb redid the calling of the multiplex PCR reads with MiXCR, one entry per CDR3 protein. The sample lists approximately 400,000 distinct CDR3 sequences, 15% to 17% seen once, with 25% to 35% in the top ten. This clonotype was observed at least ten times. Its antigen is unidentified.

The receptor comes from a woman younger than 30 with Graves' hyperthyroidism that later progressed to Graves' ophthalmopathy. This chain uses TRBV20-1 with TRBJ1-1; TRBD1 might be the D (5 bases). Sequenced material: blood. CDR3 coding DNA: TGCAGTGCTAGAGCAGGGTGGATGAACACTGAAGCTTTCTTT. Encoded protein: CSARAGWMNTEAFF.